This T cell receptor beta chain came from a study of OX40 agonist ivuxolimab in advanced cancers. Study in general: Past anti-PD-1, anti-PD-L1 or anti-CTLA-4 therapy was accepted, and roughly 37% had received some.

TCRdb's copy holds only in-frame clones and misses some; the assay was immunoSEQ multiplex PCR. Counted here are almost 85,000 clones, around 94% occurring once; the ten biggest clones make up 8% to 13%. The sequence was obtained from an adult with an advanced solid tumor such as melanoma, head and neck, liver or kidney cancer. The sequencing here drew on CD4+ or CD8+ T cells sorted from blood, taken in a trial of the OX40 agonist ivuxolimab.

The CDR3 DNA is TGTGCCAGCAGCGGGCGGGAGGCTTACAATGAGCAGTTCTTC. Translating it yields CASSGREAYNEQFF. The chain couples TRBV9 to TRBJ2-1, with 8 bases lining up with TRBD2. The CDR3 sequence is 14 residues long. V trimming: 3 bases; J trimming: 4 bases; junction bases outside the gene matches: 3. In germline, CDR1 is SGDLS, CDR2 YYNGEE. Complete variable domain (other parts from reference TRBV9 and TRBJ2-1): DSGVTQTPKHLITATGQRVTLRCSPRSGDLSVYWYQQSLDQGLQFLIQYYNGEERAKGNILERFSAQQFPDLHSELNLSSLELGDSALYFCASSGREAYNEQFFGPGTRLTVL.